The 5 T cell receptor beta chains presented below share a single source sample, sequenced in a study of cytomegalovirus exposure and HLA in healthy donors. PCR primers comprised 60 Vbeta and 13 Jbeta primers. Profiled with immunoSEQ multiplex PCR; TCRdb holds only in-frame clones, not every one. Of approximately 190,000 clones listed, 65% to 85% are singletons. Sequenced input: PBMCs. These receptors were taken from a woman in her twenties or thirties in good health and CMV-seropositive.

V and J are TRBV7-6 and TRBJ1-5; tentative D call: TRBD1 (6 bases). Per the germline V gene, CDR1 is SGHVS and CDR2 is FNYEAQ. This CDR3 region has 13 residues. Trimming stripped 3 bases from V and 7 bases from J, with 10 bases between. The CDR3 sequence is CASSFSGEQPQHF. The CDR3 DNA sequence: TGTGCCAGCAGCTTCTCAGGGGAACAGCCCCAGCATTTT.

This chain's CDR3 is CASSLAGSYAGYTF. CDR3 sequence (DNA): TGTGCCAGCAGCTTGGCCGGGTCGTACGCAGGCTACACCTTC. This chain connects TRBV5-4 to TRBJ1-2; D gene unclear. V was trimmed by 0 bases and J by 8 bases, leaving 14 bases between them. Germline lookup yields CDR1 SGHNT and CDR2 YYREEE (reference sequence). The CDR3 extends over 14 amino acids.

The chain joins TRBV7-2 to TRBJ2-5, with 9 bases aligning to TRBD2. Trimming cost V 0 bases and J 5 bases; bases outside gene matches: 10. CDR3 length: 17 amino acids. Germline CDR1 is SGHTA and CDR2 is FQGNSA. The CDR3 coding sequence is TGTGCCAGCAGCTTAGCTTCCGCGGGGGGGCCTATGGAGACCCAGTACTTC. It encodes CASSLASAGGPMETQYF.

The chain uses TRBV6-1 and TRBJ2-6; D is perhaps TRBD1 (5 bases). The length of the CDR3 is 13 residues. V lost 9 bases, J lost 4 bases, and 10 bases lay in between. Germline V gene sequence: CDR1 MNHNS, CDR2 SASEGT. The CDR3 sequence: CARYRPGANVLTF. The CDR3 coding sequence is TGTGCCAGGTACAGGCCCGGGGCCAACGTCCTGACTTTC.

For the CDR3, the DNA is TGTGCCAGCAGGTCAAGGGCCGGGGATGAAAAACTGTTTTTT. It yields the protein CASRSRAGDEKLFF. The chain links TRBV2 to TRBJ1-4; D gene uncertain. CDR1 and CDR2 (germline): SNHLY, FYNNEI. Trimming pared 6 bases from V and 6 bases from J, leaving 14 bases between. CDR3 length: 14 amino acids.